Listed here is a single T cell receptor beta chain. Its cognate antigen is unknown. The sample is drawn from a study of identical twins. Template switching created a universal primer site, and the cDNA included unique molecular identifiers. TCRdb processed the 5' RACE reads anew with MiXCR; each CDR3 protein has one entry. Of fewer than 450,000 distinct CDR3 sequences in the sample, 9% were seen once. Germline-derived CDR1 and CDR2 are SGHRS and YFSETQ. V trimming: 4 bases; J trimming: 0 bases; junction bases outside the gene matches: 4. The CDR3 covers 16 residues. General study findings and limits: Twin-shared out-of-frame alpha sequences were enriched for low generation probability.

V is TRBV5-1 and J is TRBJ1-4, with TRBD1 identical over 9 bases. This sequence originates from a woman aged 50 to 65 in good health. Sequencing was carried out using naive T cells sorted from blood. The CDR3 sequence: CASSRQGGTTNEKLFF. The CDR3 DNA reads as TGCGCCAGCAGCCGACAGGGGGGGACAACTAATGAAAAACTGTTTTTT.